These 14 T cell receptor beta chains were all obtained from the same sample, sequenced in a study of Tregs in tolerant kidney transplant recipients. Repertoires were generated with immunoSEQ multiplex PCR, while TCRdb's copy carries only in-frame clones and drops some. The data show 85,000 to 100,000 clones, with approximately 94% seen just once and approximately 0.5% held by the top ten. The input for sequencing was CD4+ T cells from blood, taken before the transplant. The receptors originated from a human donor who received a combined kidney and bone marrow transplant.

The genes are TRBV14 and TRBJ1-2, with TRBD1 matching over 10 bases. Germline V gene data show CDR1 as SGHDN and CDR2 as FVKESK. The CDR3 consists of 17 residues. The V and J ends lost 2 bases and 0 bases, in that order; junction bases with no gene match: 6. CDR3 nucleotides: TGTGCCAGCAGCCAACGTCTTGGACAGGGGGCTAACTATGGCTACACCTTC. Its translation is CASSQRLGQGANYGYTF.

The rearrangement joins TRBV19 to TRBJ1-2; 9 nucleotides line up with TRBD1. This CDR3 has 15 residues. The ends lost 1 base at V and 7 bases at J; junction bases unmatched: 7. The germline V gene has CDR1 LNHDA and CDR2 SQIVND (reference sequence). CDR3 region: CASSIVIRDRAGYTF. The CDR3 nucleotides read TGTGCCAGTAGTATAGTTATCCGGGACAGGGCTGGCTACACCTTC. The full variable domain, with the rest looked up from reference TRBV19 and TRBJ1-2, is DGGITQSPKYLFRKEGQNVTLSCEQNLNHDAMYWYRQDPGQGLRLIYYSQIVNDFQKGDIAEGYSVSREKKESFPLTVTSAQKNPTAFYLCASSIVIRDRAGYTFGSGTRLTVV.

V is TRBV7-2 and J is TRBJ1-4, with D possibly being TRBD1 (6 bases). V dropped 5 bases and J dropped 6 bases, with 13 bases sitting between them. The CDR3 is 14 residues long. Germline CDR1 is SGHTA and CDR2 is FQGNSA. The CDR3 bases are TGTGCCAGCAGCCAGACAGGTTACTATGAAAAACTGTTTTTT. Amino acids: CASSQTGYYEKLFF. Full variable domain (outside the CDR3, taken from reference TRBV7-2 and TRBJ1-4): GAGVSQSPSNKVTEKGKDVELRCDPISGHTALYWYRQSLGQGLEFLIYFQGNSAPDKSGLPSDRFSAERTGGSVSTLTIQRTQQEDSAVYLCASSQTGYYEKLFFGSGTQLSVL.

This clone was seen more than once but under ten times. This chain uses TRBV10-3 with TRBJ2-1, with 7 bases lining up with TRBD2. The CDR3 consists of 14 residues. CDR1 ENHRY and CDR2 SYGVKD come from the germline V gene. The V and J ends lost 3 bases and 3 bases, in that order; junction bases with no gene match: 2. CDR3: CAISEGGGYNEQFF. CDR3 sequence (DNA): TGTGCCATCAGTGAAGGCGGGGGCTACAATGAGCAGTTCTTC.

The chain uses TRBV18 and TRBJ2-7; perhaps TRBD1 as D (5 bases). Trimming stripped 0 bases from V and 2 bases from J, with 11 bases between. Germline V gene data show CDR1 as KGHSH and CDR2 as LQKENI. This CDR3 contains 15 residues. The CDR3 bases are TGTGCCAGCTCACCACCGGGCGACAGAACCTACGAGCAGTACTTC. It yields the protein CASSPPGDRTYEQYF. Filled out from reference TRBV18 and TRBJ2-7, the complete variable domain reads NAGVMQNPRHLVRRRGQEARLRCSPMKGHSHVYWYRQLPEEGLKFMVYLQKENIIDESGMPKERFSAEFPKEGPSILRIQQVVRGDSAAYFCASSPPGDRTYEQYFGPGTRLTVT.

This sequence joins TRBV6-4 and TRBJ2-4; the D is unclear. Germline-derived CDR1 and CDR2 are MRHNA and SNTAGT. V was trimmed by 2 bases and J by 8 bases, leaving 4 bases between them. This CDR3 is built from 11 residues. In nucleotides, the CDR3 is TGTGCCAGCAGTGACGCGGACATTCAGTACTTC. The encoded protein is CASSDADIQYF.

The chain joins TRBV6-1 to TRBJ2-7, with D perhaps TRBD1 (7 bases). Germline loops: CDR1 MNHNS, CDR2 SASEGT. V gave up 7 bases and J gave up 0 bases, with 16 bases separating them. The length of the CDR3 is 15 residues. CDR3 in DNA: TGTGCCAGCATTTTGACAGGGAGGAGCTCCTACGAGCAGTACTTC. This sequence encodes CASILTGRSSYEQYF.

CDR3 coding DNA: TGTGCCAGCAGTCGGACTAGCGAGAGAGAGACCCAGTACTTC. Encoded protein: CASSRTSERETQYF. The chain is built from TRBV6-6 and TRBJ2-5; 9 nucleotides line up with TRBD2. The CDR3 sequence is 14 residues long. Germline values: CDR1 MNHNY, CDR2 SVGAGI (reference sequence). V was clipped by 5 bases and J by 4 bases; unmatched bases: 5.

The chain combines TRBV7-9 with TRBJ2-2; tentatively, D is TRBD2 (6 bases). The germline gives CDR1 SEHNR, CDR2 FQNEAQ (reference sequence). The CDR3 runs 14 residues. With 3 bases removed from V and 7 bases from J, the gap between germline ends came to 12 bases. Here the CDR3 DNA reads TGTGCCAGCAGCTTCACCTCGGGACTCGGGGAGCTGTTTTTT. It encodes CASSFTSGLGELFF.

This chain connects TRBV29-1 to TRBJ1-2; 12 nucleotides match TRBD1. The trim removed 7 bases at V and 8 bases at J, leaving 17 bases unmatched. The length of the CDR3 is 16 residues. Germline-derived CDR1 and CDR2 are SQVTM and ANQGSEA. CDR3 in amino acids: CSARYAPGQGALGYTF. CDR3 DNA sequence: TGCAGCGCCCGCTATGCACCGGGACAGGGGGCGCTAGGCTACACCTTC.

CDR3 DNA: TGCGCCAGCAGCCAAGTCGGGACAGGTTGGACCCAGTACTTC. Translation: CASSQVGTGWTQYF. This chain links TRBV4-1 with TRBJ2-5, with TRBD1 matching over 8 bases. This CDR3 is built from 14 residues. Germline lookup yields CDR1 MGHRA and CDR2 YSYEKL. J gave up 7 bases and V 1 base, and 5 bases lay outside the gene matches.

In this sample, this clone turned up once. The gene calls are TRBV19 and TRBJ1-1; 7 nucleotides line up with TRBD1. Trimming at V came to 0 bases and at J to 1 base, leaving 5 bases not matched to a gene. This CDR3 is 16 amino acids long. Per germline, CDR1 LNHDA and CDR2 SQIVND (reference sequence). The CDR3 spells CASSIETGVGNTEAFF. CDR3 DNA: TGTGCCAGTAGTATAGAAACAGGGGTCGGGAACACTGAAGCTTTCTTT.

This sequence joins TRBV15 and TRBJ2-7; D uncertain. Germline CDR1 LNHNV, CDR2 YYDKDF (reference sequence). CDR3 length equals 15 residues. Trimming removed 3 bases from V and 4 bases from J, with 16 bases in between. For the CDR3, the DNA is TGTGCCACCAGCAGTAGCACCGGAGACTCGTACGAGCAGTACTTC. As protein: CATSSSTGDSYEQYF.

This clone appeared a single time. The rearrangement links TRBV4-1 to TRBJ2-6; D is unresolved. Trimming cost V 4 bases and J 0 bases, with 10 bases left between them. CDR1 and CDR2 (germline): MGHRA, YSYEKL. There are 16 residues in the CDR3. CDR3 DNA: TGCGCCAGCAGCCTTGAGAGGTTCTCTGGGGCCAACGTCCTGACTTTC. It yields the protein CASSLERFSGANVLTF.